The 10 T cell receptor beta chains below were found in one sample sequenced in a study of blood T cell repertoires in COVID-19 (TCRdb year 2020). Library method: the immunoSEQ multiplex PCR assay. TCRdb obtained this table from immuneACCESS and retained in-frame rearrangements with V and J assigned. These tables miss some clones; where compared with another copy, unresolved V genes account for less than half of the shortfall, and the remainder is unexplained. The sample contains fewer than 300,000 clones, about 89% of them found a single time. Over 2% of the sample comes from the top ten. The sequenced sample was peripheral blood. The receptor set was obtained from a woman younger than 45 with COVID-19, enrolled during active disease.

The rearrangement joins TRBV7-9 to TRBJ1-2, with D possibly being TRBD1 (5 bases). Per germline, CDR1 SEHNR and CDR2 FQNEAQ (reference sequence). V dropped 6 bases and J dropped 8 bases, with 16 bases sitting between them. CDR3 length: 13 amino acids. As DNA, the CDR3 is TGTGCCAGCAGTCTGACAGCTAAAGAGGGCTACACCTTC. It specifies CASSLTAKEGYTF.

A remark on this clone: This specimen includes other DNA sequences encoding the same CDR3. J is TRBJ1-2 and V is TRBV6-6; D not resolved. CDR3 length equals 13 residues. Germline values: CDR1 MNHNY, CDR2 SVGAGI (reference sequence). Trimming took 5 bases from V and 0 from J, leaving 7 bases between them. The CDR3 reads CASSPSPNYGYTF. CDR3 sequence (DNA): TGTGCCAGCAGTCCCTCCCCTAACTATGGCTACACCTTC.

This chain links TRBV4-1 with TRBJ1-5; D gene uncertain. Germline V CDR1 and CDR2: MGHRA, YSYEKL. V was cut by 2 bases and J by 0 bases, with 11 bases left in between. This CDR3 comprises 16 residues. The CDR3 loop reads CASSQILGDSNQPQHF. The CDR3 DNA reads as TGCGCCAGCAGCCAAATCCTCGGGGATAGCAATCAGCCCCAGCATTTT.

The gene calls are TRBV6-5 and TRBJ1-1; 7 bases match TRBD1. J lost 7 bases, V lost 0 bases, and 2 bases had no gene match. Germline V gives CDR1 MNHEY, CDR2 SVGAGI. The CDR3 length is 13 residues. As DNA, the CDR3 is TGTGCCAGCAGTTACTCCGGGGACAGTGAAGCTTTCTTT. Translating gives CASSYSGDSEAFF.

This sequence joins TRBV10-3 and TRBJ1-5, with D maybe TRBD1 (6 bases). The CDR3 totals 17 residues. Trimming cost V 4 bases and J 3 bases, with 19 bases left between them. Germline V gene data show CDR1 as ENHRY and CDR2 as SYGVKD. The CDR3, as DNA: TGTGCCATCAGTGCTTCTTCCGTTAGACAGGCCAATCAGCCCCAGCATTTT. It specifies CAISASSVRQANQPQHF.

This clone occurred once. This chain joins TRBV14 and TRBJ2-7; D is possibly TRBD2 (6 bases). Germline CDR1 reads SGHDN; CDR2 reads FVKESK. This CDR3 is 14 amino acids long. V was clipped by 3 bases and J by 6 bases, with 15 bases between them. The CDR3 region is CASSHRELPLEQYF. The DNA for the CDR3 is TGTGCCAGCAGCCATCGGGAGCTCCCCCTCGAGCAGTACTTC.

The chain recombines TRBV9 with TRBJ2-1, with D unresolved. Per germline, CDR1 SGDLS and CDR2 YYNGEE. Trimming stripped 3 bases from V and 6 bases from J, with 10 bases between. CDR3 length: 13 residues. CDR3 DNA: TGTGCCAGCAGCGCGGGTCTGCTCAATGAGCAGTTCTTC. Translated, it gives CASSAGLLNEQFF.

V and J are TRBV5-4 and TRBJ2-1, with 9 positions matching TRBD1. The CDR3 length is 16 residues. Per germline, CDR1 SGHNT and CDR2 YYREEE (reference sequence). V lost 3 bases, J lost 4 bases, and 8 bases stayed unmatched. CDR3: CASSSPQGAGYNEQFF. The CDR3 bases are TGTGCCAGCAGCTCTCCACAGGGGGCTGGATACAATGAGCAGTTCTTC.

This rearrangement joins TRBV28 to TRBJ2-5, with TRBD1 identical over 8 bases. CDR1 MDHEN and CDR2 SYDVKM come from the germline V gene. After removal of 1 base from V and 6 bases from J, the junction contained 10 bases not matched to a gene. This CDR3 contains 16 residues. CDR3 sequence: CASSLFRTGILKTQYF. The CDR3 nucleotides read TGTGCCAGCAGTTTATTCCGGACAGGGATATTAAAGACCCAGTACTTC.

This chain joins TRBV28 and TRBJ1-5, with TRBD1 identical over 7 bases. The germline gives CDR1 MDHEN, CDR2 SYDVKM. The CDR3 runs 15 residues. The J segment lost 7 bases and the V segment lost 4 bases, leaving 10 bases of the junction unmatched. This chain's CDR3 is CASSSQGRWSQPQHF. The CDR3 bases are TGTGCCAGCAGTTCACAGGGGAGGTGGAGCCAGCCCCAGCATTTT.